The sequence of this T cell receptor beta chain was determined in a study of T cell clusters in autoimmune cytopenias. The length of the CDR3 is 16 residues. Germline-derived CDR1 and CDR2 are MDHEN and SYDVKM. One tube held mixed TRB-A and TRB-B primer pools for touch-down PCR. TCRdb re-called the multiplex PCR reads and catalogs CDR3 proteins one per entry, DNA excluded. The table counts more than 2,500 distinct CDR3 sequences; approximately 18% lies in the top ten. Each sample's input was 250 ng genomic DNA, roughly 38,000 genome equivalents. The rearrangement uses TRBV28 and TRBJ2-3. The TCR was taken from a human donor with an autoimmune cytopenia, with autoimmune hepatitis or in good health (not recorded which). Sequenced sample: peripheral blood. The CDR3 loop reads CASSSNAAAATDTQYF.